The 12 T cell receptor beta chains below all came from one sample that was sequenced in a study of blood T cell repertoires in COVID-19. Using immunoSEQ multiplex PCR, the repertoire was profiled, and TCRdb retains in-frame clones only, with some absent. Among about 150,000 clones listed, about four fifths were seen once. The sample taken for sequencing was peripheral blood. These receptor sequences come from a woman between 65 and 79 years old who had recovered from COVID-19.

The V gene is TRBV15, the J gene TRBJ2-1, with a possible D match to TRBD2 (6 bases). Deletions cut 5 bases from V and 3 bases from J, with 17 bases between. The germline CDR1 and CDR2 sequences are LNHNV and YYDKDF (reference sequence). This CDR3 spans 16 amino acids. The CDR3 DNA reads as TGTGCCACCAGCTCCCCCCGCGGGGCCGACTACAATGAGCAGTTCTTC. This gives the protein CATSSPRGADYNEQFF.

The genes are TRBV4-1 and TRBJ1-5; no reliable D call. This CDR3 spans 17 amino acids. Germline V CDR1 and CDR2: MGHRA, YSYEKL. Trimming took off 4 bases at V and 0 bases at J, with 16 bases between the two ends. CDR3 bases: TGCGCCAGCAGCCCTCGGCAGGCGGGGAATAGCAATCAGCCCCAGCATTTT. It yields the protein CASSPRQAGNSNQPQHF.

The CDR3: CASSRTPGLETGELFF. The CDR3 coding sequence is TGTGCCAGCAGCCGGACCCCGGGGTTGGAGACCGGGGAGCTGTTTTTT. V gene TRBV7-6 combines with J gene TRBJ2-2; a possible D gene is TRBD2 (5 bases). The V end lost 5 bases, the J end lost 5 bases, and 18 bases lay between the germline ends. The CDR3 totals 16 residues. CDR1 and CDR2 from the germline V gene are SGHVS and FNYEAQ.

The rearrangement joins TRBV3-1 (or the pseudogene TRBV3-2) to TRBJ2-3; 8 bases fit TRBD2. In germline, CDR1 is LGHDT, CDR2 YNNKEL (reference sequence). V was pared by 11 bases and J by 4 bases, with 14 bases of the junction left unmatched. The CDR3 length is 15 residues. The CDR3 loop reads CAAGGAIGGADTQYF. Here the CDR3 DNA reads TGTGCCGCCGGGGGGGCGATAGGGGGAGCAGATACGCAGTATTTT.

CDR3 DNA: TGTGCCACCAAAACCCCACCGGGACAGGGGTGGTTTGGGCAGTACTTC. This sequence encodes CATKTPPGQGWFGQYF. The chain joins TRBV3-1 (or the pseudogene TRBV3-2) to TRBJ2-7; 10 bases line up with TRBD1. V dropped 10 bases and J dropped 9; count of bases not matched to a gene: 21. The germline V gene has CDR1 LGHDT and CDR2 YNNKEL (reference sequence). The CDR3 loop spans 16 amino acids.

The CDR3 region has the DNA TGTGCCAGCAGCCCCACCCTGAGGGAGCAGTACTTC. Protein: CASSPTLREQYF. The genes are TRBV7-2 and TRBJ2-7, with D unresolved. V lost 5 bases to trimming and J lost 7 bases, with 12 bases between them. CDR3 length equals 12 residues. Germline assignment: CDR1 SGHTA and CDR2 FQGNSA.

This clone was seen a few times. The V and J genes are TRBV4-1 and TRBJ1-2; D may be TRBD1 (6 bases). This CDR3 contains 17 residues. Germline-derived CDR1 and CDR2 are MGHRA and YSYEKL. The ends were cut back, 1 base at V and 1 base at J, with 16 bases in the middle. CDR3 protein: CASSQGVRGWGNYGYTF. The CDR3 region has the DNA TGCGCCAGCAGCCAAGGGGTCAGGGGCTGGGGTAACTATGGCTACACCTTC.

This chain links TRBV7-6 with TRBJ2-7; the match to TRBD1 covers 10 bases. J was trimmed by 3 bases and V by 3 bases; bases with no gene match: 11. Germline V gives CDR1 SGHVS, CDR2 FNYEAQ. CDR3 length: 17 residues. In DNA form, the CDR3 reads TGTGCCAGCAGCTTGGGCCCGGGGACAGGGGTCGGCTACGAGCAGTACTTC. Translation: CASSLGPGTGVGYEQYF.

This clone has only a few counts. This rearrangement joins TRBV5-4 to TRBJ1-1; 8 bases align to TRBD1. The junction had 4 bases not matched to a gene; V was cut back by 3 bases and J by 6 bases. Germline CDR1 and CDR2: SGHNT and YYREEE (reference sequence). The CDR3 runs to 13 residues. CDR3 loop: CASSSDRVAEAFF. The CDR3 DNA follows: TGTGCCAGCAGCTCGGACAGGGTCGCTGAAGCTTTCTTT. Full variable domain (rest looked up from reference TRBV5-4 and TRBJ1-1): ETGVTQSPTHLIKTRGQQVTLRCSSQSGHNTVSWYQQALGQGPQFIFQYYREEENGRGNFPPRFSGLQFPNYSSELNVNALELDDSALYLCASSSDRVAEAFFGQGTRLTVV.

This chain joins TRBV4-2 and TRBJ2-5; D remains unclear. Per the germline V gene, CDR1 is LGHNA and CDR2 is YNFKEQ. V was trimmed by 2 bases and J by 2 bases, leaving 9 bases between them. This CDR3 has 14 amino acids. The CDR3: CASSQSAAQETQYF. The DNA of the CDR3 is TGTGCCAGCAGCCAATCGGCAGCGCAAGAGACCCAGTACTTC.

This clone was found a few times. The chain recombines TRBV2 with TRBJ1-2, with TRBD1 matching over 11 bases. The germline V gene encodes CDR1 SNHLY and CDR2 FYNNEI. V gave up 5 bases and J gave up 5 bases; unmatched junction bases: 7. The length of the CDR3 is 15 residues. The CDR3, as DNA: TGTGCCAGCAGTCCCCGGACAGGGGGCAGTTATGGCTACACCTTC. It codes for CASSPRTGGSYGYTF. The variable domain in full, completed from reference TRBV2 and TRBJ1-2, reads EPEVTQTPSHQVTQMGQEVILRCVPISNHLYFYWYRQILGQKVEFLVSFYNNEISEKSEIFDDQFSVERPDGSNFTLKIRSTKLEDSAMYFCASSPRTGGSYGYTFGSGTRLTVV.

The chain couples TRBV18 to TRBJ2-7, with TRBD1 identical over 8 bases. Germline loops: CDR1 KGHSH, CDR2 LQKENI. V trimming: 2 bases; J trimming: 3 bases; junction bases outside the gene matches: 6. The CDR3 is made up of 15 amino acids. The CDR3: CASSPGGQVIYEQYF. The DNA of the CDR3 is TGTGCCAGCTCACCAGGGGGACAGGTCATCTACGAGCAGTACTTC.